Each of the 28 T cell receptor beta chains below was sequenced from the same sample in a study of metastatic and nonmetastatic thyroid tumors. TCRdb reanalyzed the PCR reads via MiXCR. The sample has about 38,000 clones, about 26% seen once. Each patient came to thyroid surgery without any prior treatment (of any kind). Specimen: blood. All receptors derive from a male donor with papillary thyroid cancer or a benign thyroid nodule (not recorded which). Some clones in this sample may be carry-over from other donors' samples.

This clone has more than one count but fewer than ten. The V call is TRBV5-5, the J call TRBJ2-3; D remains ambiguous. This CDR3 is built from 14 residues. V dropped 2 bases and J dropped 1 base, with 8 bases sitting between them. Per the germline V gene, CDR1 is SGHKS and CDR2 is YYEKEE (reference sequence). CDR3 DNA: TGTGCCAGCAGCTTAAGTGTGGGCACAGATACGCAGTATTTT. It translates to CASSLSVGTDTQYF. The full variable domain, rest sourced from reference TRBV5-5 and TRBJ2-3, is DAGVTQSPTHLIKTRGQQVTLRCSPISGHKSVSWYQQVLGQGPQFIFQYYEKEERGRGNFPDRFSARQFPNYSSELNVNALLLGDSALYLCASSLSVGTDTQYFGPGTRLTVL.

This clone was seen a few times. V and J are TRBV27 and TRBJ2-1, with D perhaps matching TRBD1 (6 bases). Germline assignment: CDR1 MNHEY and CDR2 SMNVEV (reference sequence). V was trimmed by 2 bases and J by 7 bases, leaving 15 bases between them. The CDR3 consists of 15 residues. The CDR3 DNA follows: TGTGCCAGCAGTTTAATCGAGCCAGGGGTTAATGAGCAGTTCTTC. The encoded protein is CASSLIEPGVNEQFF.

This clone was counted between two and nine times. The genes are TRBV6-1 and TRBJ1-2, with 7 nucleotides matching TRBD1. Germline V gene lookup returns CDR1 MNHNS and CDR2 SASEGT. The V and J ends lost 6 bases and 8 bases, in that order; junction bases with no gene match: 9. The CDR3 runs 13 residues. The CDR3 nucleotides are TGTGCCAGCAGCCCGACAGGGAACGAGGGCTACACCTTC. Its protein product is CASSPTGNEGYTF.

This clone was seen ten or more times. The rearrangement links TRBV3-1 to TRBJ2-7, with TRBD1 matching over 9 bases. This CDR3 contains 13 residues. CDR1 and CDR2 from the germline V gene are LGHDT and YNNKEL (reference sequence). Trimming removed 4 bases from V and 6 bases from J; junction bases left unmatched: 4. The CDR3 loop reads CASSRDRVSEQYF. CDR3 coding DNA: TGTGCCAGCAGCCGGGACAGGGTATCCGAGCAGTACTTC.

The genes are TRBV20-1 and TRBJ2-1; maybe TRBD2 (6 bases). CDR1 is DFQATT and CDR2 is SNEGSKA in the germline V gene (reference sequence). The CDR3 runs to 11 residues. V gave up 6 bases and J gave up 6 bases, with 9 bases separating them. CDR3 amino acids: CSARDFNEQFF. The CDR3 coding sequence is TGCAGTGCCCGGGACTTCAATGAGCAGTTCTTC.

V gene TRBV5-1 combines with J gene TRBJ2-1; 8 nucleotides match TRBD2. The CDR3 is 17 residues long. CDR1 is SGHRS and CDR2 is YFSETQ in the germline V gene. The V segment lost 0 bases and the J segment 7 bases; nucleotides outside the gene matches: 12. The CDR3: CASSLVSLSGGSNEQFF. CDR3 DNA sequence: TGCGCCAGCAGCTTGGTTAGTCTCAGCGGGGGTTCAAATGAGCAGTTCTTC.

This clone was seen ten or more times. The rearrangement uses TRBV28 and TRBJ2-7; D may be TRBD1 (5 bases). Germline CDR1 and CDR2: MDHEN and SYDVKM. There are 12 residues in the CDR3. The ends were cut back, 3 bases at V and 2 bases at J, with 5 bases in the middle. The CDR3 DNA reads TGTGCCAGCAGTTTCAGGGCCTACGAGCAGTACTTC. This translates into CASSFRAYEQYF.

This clone is medium-sized in the sample. The rearrangement links TRBV11-1 to TRBJ2-7; D is unclear. The CDR3 runs to 13 residues. V lost 0 bases and J 5 bases, leaving 8 bases between the germline ends. CDR1 and CDR2 from the germline V gene are SGHAT and FQDESV (reference sequence). For the CDR3, the DNA is TGTGCCAGCAGCTTAGCTGGCAGCCACGAGCAGTACTTC. This translates into CASSLAGSHEQYF.

This clone was seen a few times. The chain couples TRBV7-9 to TRBJ1-1; unclear D gene. The CDR3 contains 13 residues. V lost 5 bases and J lost 0, with 7 bases in between. Germline assignment: CDR1 SEHNR and CDR2 FQNEAQ (reference sequence). For the CDR3, the DNA is TGTGCCAGCAGCACTCCCATGAACACTGAAGCTTTCTTT. Its translation: CASSTPMNTEAFF.

This clone showed up just a few times. Relative to the germline gene, one junction end is altered; a read error may explain this. The chain combines TRBV6-2 or TRBV6-3 with TRBJ2-1, with 7 nucleotides matching TRBD1. This CDR3 is built from 17 residues. Germline loops: CDR1 MNHEY, CDR2 SVGEGT. The DNA of the CDR3 is TGTGCCAGAAGTTACGGCCGACAGGGTGGCCCCTACAATGAGCAGTTCTTC. Encoded protein: CARSYGRQGGPYNEQFF.

CDR3 DNA sequence: TGTGCCAGCACGGGGACAGGGTTTAACACCGGGGAGCTGTTTTTT. Residues: CASTGTGFNTGELFF. J is TRBJ2-2 and V is TRBV2; TRBD1 agrees at 9 bases. Germline lookup yields CDR1 SNHLY and CDR2 FYNNEI. J lost 2 bases, V lost 7 bases, and 5 bases had no gene match. The CDR3 runs 15 residues.

A few counts support this clone. The chain couples TRBV19 to TRBJ2-7, with 7 bases lining up with TRBD1. The V gene end was trimmed by 2 bases and the J gene end by 0 bases; junction bases not matched to a gene: 4. The CDR3 consists of 15 residues. Germline V gene sequence: CDR1 LNHDA, CDR2 SQIVND (reference sequence). The CDR3 DNA reads TGTGCCAGTAGTATATCCGGGACAGCCTCCTACGAGCAGTACTTC. This gives the protein CASSISGTASYEQYF.

On this clone: This may arise from a read error, as a much more abundant clone is one base away. The genes are TRBV2 and TRBJ1-2, with unresolved D. Germline V CDR1 and CDR2: SNHLY, FYNNEI. The CDR3 loop spans 15 amino acids. V was trimmed by 1 base and J by 5 bases, leaving 14 bases between them. The CDR3: CASSEGGSQTYGYTF. In DNA, the CDR3 is TGTGCCAGCAGTGAAGGGGGATCCCAGACTTATGGCTACACCTTC.

This clone was seen ten or more times. The chain joins TRBV9 to TRBJ2-1, with D perhaps matching TRBD2 (6 bases). The CDR3 length is 15 residues. CDR1 is SGDLS and CDR2 is YYNGEE in the germline V gene. Trimming took off 0 bases at V and 5 bases at J, with 12 bases between the two ends. This chain's CDR3 is CASSVVASADNEQFF. CDR3 nucleotide sequence: TGTGCCAGCAGCGTAGTGGCTAGCGCAGACAATGAGCAGTTCTTC.

The rearrangement uses TRBV28 and TRBJ2-5, with D perhaps given as TRBD1 or TRBD2 (5 bases each). V was clipped by 5 bases and J by 7 bases, with 17 bases between them. This CDR3 region has 14 residues. CDR1 and CDR2 from the germline V gene are MDHEN and SYDVKM. CDR3 DNA: TGTGCCAGCAGTATTCGCCACGGGGACGGGACCCAGTACTTC. This encodes CASSIRHGDGTQYF.

This clone has just a few counts. The chain has TRBV9 and TRBJ2-7, with D possibly matching TRBD1 (6 bases). Germline V gene data show CDR1 as SGDLS and CDR2 as YYNGEE. CDR3 length: 14 amino acids. Trimming shortened V by 0 bases and J by 7 bases, and 14 bases separated the two germline ends. CDR3 residues: CASSVEQGPREQYF. The DNA of the CDR3 is TGTGCCAGCAGCGTAGAGCAGGGGCCTCGAGAGCAGTACTTC. The whole variable domain, filled in from reference TRBV9 and TRBJ2-7, reads DSGVTQTPKHLITATGQRVTLRCSPRSGDLSVYWYQQSLDQGLQFLIQYYNGEERAKGNILERFSAQQFPDLHSELNLSSLELGDSALYFCASSVEQGPREQYFGPGTRLTVT.

The chain employs TRBV5-4 and TRBJ2-2; D gene ambiguous. CDR3 size: 18 residues. Between the trimmed V and J ends, which lost 0 bases and 11 bases, there was a span of 26 bases. The germline V gene has CDR1 SGHNT and CDR2 YYREEE (reference sequence). The CDR3 spells CASSLGTVLLPHTVELFF. DNA of the CDR3: TGTGCCAGCAGCTTGGGGACGGTACTTTTGCCCCACACCGTTGAGCTGTTTTTT. Using reference TRBV5-4 and TRBJ2-2 for the parts outside the CDR3, the full variable domain is ETGVTQSPTHLIKTRGQQVTLRCSSQSGHNTVSWYQQALGQGPQFIFQYYREEENGRGNFPPRFSGLQFPNYSSELNVNALELDDSALYLCASSLGTVLLPHTVELFFGEGSRLTVL.

This clone ranks as medium-sized (0.01 to 0.1%). The J gene is TRBJ1-1, the V gene TRBV28; D possibly corresponds to TRBD1 (6 bases). In germline, CDR1 is MDHEN, CDR2 SYDVKM. The CDR3 extends over 11 amino acids. Trimming took 6 bases from V and 11 from J, leaving 13 bases between them. CDR3 DNA: TGTGCCAGCAGATGGACAGTCTGGGCTTTCTTT. As protein: CASRWTVWAFF.

The CDR3 region has the DNA TGTGCCAGCACCTTGCCCTTAGGTGAGCAGTTCTTC. It specifies CASTLPLGEQFF. V is TRBV28 and J is TRBJ2-1, with unresolved D. This CDR3 has 12 amino acids. Germline V gene lookup returns CDR1 MDHEN and CDR2 SYDVKM. V dropped 7 bases and J dropped 9 bases, with 13 bases sitting between them.

This clone occurred a few times. The chain uses TRBV15 and TRBJ2-2, with TRBD1 matching 11 bases. Per germline, CDR1 LNHNV and CDR2 YYDKDF (reference sequence). This CDR3 comprises 16 residues. Losses at the gene ends were 3 bases for V and 5 bases for J; bases not matched to a gene: 5. The CDR3 nucleotides read TGTGCCACCAGCAGGCCCGGACAGGGGGCGACCGGGGAGCTGTTTTTT. Amino acid sequence: CATSRPGQGATGELFF.

Only a few counts were recorded for this clone. An end of the junction differs from the germline gene, which may be a read error. The V call is TRBV7-7, the J call TRBJ2-7; possible D gene TRBD2, 6 bases. This CDR3 spans 16 amino acids. Germline V CDR1 and CDR2: SSHAT, FNYEAQ (reference sequence). The CDR3 DNA follows: TGTGCTAGCAGCTTATCCCCTAGCGCGATATCCTACGATCAGTACTTC. Its protein product is CASSLSPSAISYDQYF.

The rearrangement uses TRBV4-2 and TRBJ2-3, with TRBD2 matching over 10 bases. Germline-derived CDR1 and CDR2 are LGHNA and YNFKEQ. The CDR3 consists of 18 residues. V gave up 0 bases and J gave up 2 bases; unmatched junction bases: 8. The CDR3 sequence: CASSQDLPAGGSTDTQYF. In DNA form, the CDR3 reads TGTGCCAGCAGCCAAGATCTCCCAGCGGGAGGGTCCACAGATACGCAGTATTTT.

On this clone itself: Germline and junction disagree at one end, which may indicate a read error. The chain's CDR3 is CSWSRDRSGGETQYF. CDR3 bases: TGTTCCTGGAGTAGGGACAGGTCCGGAGGAGAGACCCAGTACTTC. This sequence joins TRBV30 and TRBJ2-5; 8 bases are a match to TRBD1. Germline CDR1 GTSNPN, CDR2 SVGIG (reference sequence). This CDR3 spans 15 amino acids. The whole variable domain, remainder taken from reference TRBV30 and TRBJ2-5, is SQTIHQWPATLVQPVGSPLSLECTVEGTSNPNLYWYRQAAGRGLQLLFYSVGIGQISSEVPQNLSASRPQDRQFILSSKKLLLSDSGFYLCSWSRDRSGGETQYFGPGTRLLVL.

This clone was detected ten times or more. The CDR3 spells CASSFGRGGSSYEQYF. The CDR3 nucleotides are TGTGCCAGCAGTTTTGGCCGGGGGGGTAGCTCCTACGAGCAGTACTTC. This chain links TRBV28 with TRBJ2-7, with 8 bases fitting TRBD2. Germline V gene sequence: CDR1 MDHEN, CDR2 SYDVKM. Trimming at V came to 3 bases and at J to 0 bases, leaving 7 bases not matched to a gene. This CDR3 contains 16 residues.

This clone has a handful of counts. This chain's CDR3 is CSASVGLAINYEQYF. The CDR3 coding sequence is TGCAGTGCTAGTGTGGGACTAGCGATAAACTACGAGCAGTACTTC. This chain connects TRBV20-1 to TRBJ2-7, with 10 bases identical to TRBD2. CDR1 DFQATT and CDR2 SNEGSKA come from the germline V gene (reference sequence). The CDR3 has 15 residues. With V trimmed by 3 bases and J by 3 bases, 8 bases remained unmatched.

This clone is categorized as large (0.1 to 1%). The CDR3 here is CASSLGQSAYEQYF. CDR3 nucleotides: TGTGCCAGCAGCTTAGGACAGAGTGCCTACGAGCAGTACTTC. The chain joins TRBV11-2 to TRBJ2-7; D possibly corresponds to TRBD1 (5 bases). This CDR3 is built from 14 residues. V lost 1 base to trimming and J lost 2 bases, with 9 bases between them. CDR1 is SGHAT and CDR2 is FQNNGV in the germline V gene.

This clone is termed medium-sized. This chain joins TRBV6-1 and TRBJ1-2; 7 positions match TRBD1. Germline V gives CDR1 MNHNS, CDR2 SASEGT. The V gene end was trimmed by 5 bases and the J gene end by 1 base; junction bases not matched to a gene: 7. CDR3 length equals 15 residues. The CDR3 nucleotides read TGTGCCAGCAGTCGAACAGGGGCCCTTAACTATGGCTACACCTTC. It codes for CASSRTGALNYGYTF.

This chain uses TRBV14 with TRBJ2-7; D remains ambiguous. The CDR3 covers 14 residues. The V end was cut by 0 bases, the J end by 1 base, with 7 bases between. The germline CDR1 and CDR2 sequences are SGHDN and FVKESK. CDR3 in DNA: TGTGCCAGCAGCCAAGATCGCATTTCCTACGAGCAGTACTTC. This gives the protein CASSQDRISYEQYF. The full variable domain, completed using reference TRBV14 and TRBJ2-7, is EAGVTQFPSHSVIEKGQTVTLRCDPISGHDNLYWYRRVMGKEIKFLLHFVKESKQDESGMPNNRFLAERTGGTYSTLKVQPAELEDSGVYFCASSQDRISYEQYFGPGTRLTVT.